The T cell receptor (beta chain) under discussion was sequenced for a study of blood T cell repertoires in COVID-19. Study-wide context: From T cells, B-cell-depleted T cells, or PBMCs came the material, which was cDNA or gDNA.

V lost 7 bases and J lost 1; bases outside the gene matches: 9. This CDR3 spans 15 amino acids. Germline V gene lookup returns CDR1 LNHDA and CDR2 SQIVND (reference sequence). Methods used by the authors: Scientists estimated how many nucleated cells there were by amplifying reference gene primers. Some clones are missing from TCRdb's copy, which holds only in-frame ones; the method was immunoSEQ multiplex PCR. V, J and clone size reflect that table, while D and trimming were determined from the DNA. The sample has approximately 300,000 clones, roughly 86% seen once. This receptor was taken from a woman aged 50 to 60 with acute or convalescent COVID-19. The sample consisted of peripheral blood. The chain combines TRBV19 with TRBJ1-1, with 7 bases matching TRBD1. In DNA, the CDR3 is TGTGCCAGTACCCCACTGGACAGGAGGAACACTGAAGCTTTCTTT. It encodes CASTPLDRRNTEAFF.